The clone carrying this T cell receptor (beta chain) was recorded a few times. What it recognizes is unknown. The data belong to a study of T cell repertoires in cytomegalovirus infection. The overall study: Researchers turned to recently identified HLA-C-restricted CMV epitopes as well as well-studied HLA-B-restricted ones.

Trimming took 5 bases from V and 1 from J; bases not matched to a gene: 6. The CDR3 is 15 residues long. Looked up from germline, CDR1 is SEHNR and CDR2 is FQNEAQ (reference sequence). Using its own MiXCR run on the reads, TCRdb lists one record per CDR3 protein. The sample has 750,000 to 900,000 distinct CDR3 sequences; 25% to 30% are singletons. The gene calls are TRBV7-9 and TRBJ2-7; 9 positions match TRBD1. The material sequenced was cultured CD8+ T cells from PBMCs, taken from culture after CMV antigen stimulation. The sequence came from a human donor in good health (CMV status not recorded). Some clones in this sample may be carry-over from other donors' samples. Written as DNA, the CDR3 is TGTGCCAGCAGCCAAGGGACAGGGAGATCCTACGAGCAGTACGTC. Translated: CASSQGTGRSYEQYV.